Each of the 25 T cell receptor beta chains below was sequenced from the same sample in a study of long-term antiretroviral therapy in people with HIV. Version v3.0 of the immunoSEQ assay was performed at survey level. Sequenced by immunoSEQ multiplex PCR; TCRdb stores in-frame clones only, minus some. The sample shows around 28,000 clones, 85% of them seen only once. Sequenced here: unsorted PBMCs, sampled 2.3 years after starting antiretroviral therapy. These TCRs come from a man in his forties or fifties with HIV.

The rearrangement joins TRBV7-8 to TRBJ1-5; D not resolved. Germline V gives CDR1 SGHVS, CDR2 FQNEAQ. The CDR3 loop spans 13 amino acids. Trimming removed 1 base from V and 4 bases from J, with 5 bases in between. CDR3 bases: TGTGCCAGCAGCTTAGGGCGTAATCAGCCCCAGCATTTT. This gives the protein CASSLGRNQPQHF.

This rearrangement joins TRBV7-9 to TRBJ2-1, with D uncertain. Germline lookup yields CDR1 SEHNR and CDR2 FQNEAQ (reference sequence). Trimming removed 4 bases at V and 3 bases at J, with 10 bases between. This CDR3 spans 14 amino acids. CDR3 protein: CASSSTEHYNEQFF. The CDR3 DNA follows: TGTGCCAGCAGCTCAACAGAGCACTACAATGAGCAGTTCTTC.

V is TRBV28 and J is TRBJ2-1; D is uncertain. The V gene lost 5 bases and the J gene lost 0 bases, with 14 bases spanning the gap. The CDR3 runs to 16 residues. Per the germline V gene, CDR1 is MDHEN and CDR2 is SYDVKM. For the CDR3, the DNA is TGTGCCAGCAGTCCGACTCAATATGGCTCCTACAATGAGCAGTTCTTC. It translates to CASSPTQYGSYNEQFF.

The chain employs TRBV6-5 and TRBJ1-2; D perhaps matches TRBD1 (5 bases). Germline CDR1 is MNHEY and CDR2 is SVGAGI. V was shortened by 2 bases and J by 2 bases, with 15 bases between the two germline ends. The CDR3 runs 16 residues. CDR3 sequence (DNA): TGTGCCAGCAGTTACCAGGGACGCCGAGGGAACTATGGCTACACCTTC. It translates to CASSYQGRRGNYGYTF.

The CDR3 nucleotides read TGTGCCTGGAGTGTATGGGACAGGGGGCTTGGAACTGAAGCTTTCTTT. Translation gives CAWSVWDRGLGTEAFF. The rearrangement links TRBV30 to TRBJ1-1; 12 nucleotides match TRBD1. Germline CDR1 is GTSNPN and CDR2 is SVGIG (reference sequence). The V segment lost 0 bases and the J segment 5 bases; nucleotides outside the gene matches: 7. The CDR3 sequence is 16 residues long.

V is TRBV10-3 and J is TRBJ1-2; D may be TRBD1 (6 bases). Germline assignment: CDR1 ENHRY and CDR2 SYGVKD. V gave up 8 bases and J gave up 7 bases, with 11 bases separating them. This CDR3 region has 11 residues. CDR3 protein: CAIGVGGGYTF. CDR3 coding DNA: TGTGCCATCGGGGTAGGGGGTGGCTACACCTTC.

The V gene is TRBV5-1, the J gene TRBJ1-2, with 9 bases identical to TRBD1. This CDR3 spans 17 amino acids. The ends lost 4 bases at V and 7 bases at J; junction bases unmatched: 17. Germline V lookup: CDR1 SGHRS, CDR2 YFSETQ. The DNA for the CDR3 is TGCGCCAGCAGCCCCGCACGGGACAGGGCACCGGTGGCTGGCTACACCTTC. This translates into CASSPARDRAPVAGYTF. Filled out from reference TRBV5-1 and TRBJ1-2, the complete variable domain reads KAGVTQTPRYLIKTRGQQVTLSCSPISGHRSVSWYQQTPGQGLQFLFEYFSETQRNKGNFPGRFSGRQFSNSRSEMNVSTLELGDSALYLCASSPARDRAPVAGYTFGSGTRLTVV.

Here the CDR3 reads CASSLTGVAAEAFF. CDR3 sequence (DNA): TGTGCCAGCTCACTCACGGGGGTGGCGGCTGAAGCTTTCTTT. The rearrangement links TRBV18 to TRBJ1-1, with TRBD1 as a possible D gene (5 bases). This CDR3 is 14 amino acids long. Trimming took 4 bases from V and 6 from J, leaving 15 bases between them. Germline lookup yields CDR1 KGHSH and CDR2 LQKENI.

DNA of the CDR3: TGTGCCAGCAGTGAGACCGGGACAAGTAATGAAAAACTGTTTTTT. Its protein product is CASSETGTSNEKLFF. The chain employs TRBV2 and TRBJ1-4; D might be TRBD1 (6 bases). The V gene lost 3 bases and the J gene lost 4 bases, with 12 bases spanning the gap. Per the germline V gene, CDR1 is SNHLY and CDR2 is FYNNEI. The CDR3 runs to 15 residues.

V and J are TRBV4-1 and TRBJ2-2, with D unclear. V shed 0 bases and J shed 1 base, with 12 bases lying between them. The CDR3 totals 17 residues. Germline CDR1 reads MGHRA; CDR2 reads YSYEKL. The CDR3 sequence: CASSQELGQMNTGELFF. CDR3 nucleotides: TGCGCCAGCAGCCAAGAGTTAGGCCAAATGAACACCGGGGAGCTGTTTTTT.

J is TRBJ2-1 and V is TRBV10-1; no clear D. The germline V gene encodes CDR1 WNHNN and CDR2 SYGVQD (reference sequence). The V gene lost 4 bases and the J gene lost 3 bases, with 7 bases spanning the gap. There are 13 residues in the CDR3. The CDR3 DNA reads as TGCGCCAGCAGTGCGGCCATCTACAATGAGCAGTTCTTC. It specifies CASSAAIYNEQFF.

This chain joins TRBV5-5 and TRBJ1-1; 9 positions agree with TRBD1. The CDR3 has 17 residues. The trim removed 4 bases at V and 0 bases at J, leaving 10 bases unmatched. Germline-derived CDR1 and CDR2 are SGHKS and YYEKEE (reference sequence). The CDR3: CASSPRTGAAMNTEAFF. The DNA for the CDR3 is TGTGCCAGCAGCCCTAGGACAGGGGCCGCCATGAACACTGAAGCTTTCTTT.

V gene TRBV5-1 combines with J gene TRBJ2-7; D gene unclear. Trimming took off 0 bases at V and 7 bases at J, with 23 bases between the two ends. This CDR3 comprises 17 residues. Germline V lookup: CDR1 SGHRS, CDR2 YFSETQ. CDR3 sequence (DNA): TGCGCCAGCAGCTTGGAGGTGGCAAATACAGTACGTATAGAGCAGTACTTC. Translated, it gives CASSLEVANTVRIEQYF.

The rearrangement links TRBV11-2 to TRBJ1-1, with TRBD1 as a possible D gene (6 bases). The ends were cut back, 3 bases at V and 7 bases at J, with 21 bases in the middle. The germline V gene encodes CDR1 SGHAT and CDR2 FQNNGV. The CDR3 is 16 residues long. The DNA of the CDR3 is TGTGCCAGCAGCTTTTCCGGCTCTGGGGGCGACGGTGAAGCTTTCTTT. Its translation: CASSFSGSGGDGEAFF.

This clone showed up just once. The chain carries TRBV11-2 and TRBJ2-7; D not resolved. Germline CDR1 SGHAT, CDR2 FQNNGV. Trimming shortened V by 1 base and J by 2 bases, and 6 bases separated the two germline ends. The CDR3 extends over 13 amino acids. CDR3 coding DNA: TGTGCCAGCAGCTTAGGGACGGCCTACGAGCAGTACTTC. The encoded protein is CASSLGTAYEQYF.

The rearrangement uses TRBV29-1 and TRBJ2-1; 8 bases fit TRBD1. Germline V gene lookup returns CDR1 SQVTM and CDR2 ANQGSEA. Trimming at V came to 3 bases and at J to 9 bases, leaving 7 bases not matched to a gene. CDR3 length: 13 amino acids. The CDR3: CSVEGRGQGEQFF. The CDR3 DNA is TGCAGCGTTGAGGGCAGGGGGCAAGGTGAGCAGTTCTTC.

The gene calls are TRBV27 and TRBJ1-1, with TRBD1 matching over 9 bases. Germline-derived CDR1 and CDR2 are MNHEY and SMNVEV (reference sequence). The CDR3 length is 16 residues. The V and J ends lost 5 bases and 3 bases, in that order; junction bases with no gene match: 10. The CDR3 here is CASSRNRGLRDTEAFF. The CDR3 nucleotides read TGTGCCAGCAGTCGAAACAGGGGGCTTAGAGACACTGAAGCTTTCTTT.

The chain employs TRBV6-5 and TRBJ1-1; TRBD1 might be the D (6 bases). Germline V CDR1 and CDR2: MNHEY, SVGAGI. V lost 0 bases to trimming and J lost 4 bases, with 9 bases between them. The CDR3 length is 14 residues. CDR3 protein: CASSYSAGVTEAFF. DNA for the CDR3: TGTGCCAGCAGTTACTCGGCAGGGGTCACTGAAGCTTTCTTT.

The rearrangement joins TRBV14 to TRBJ2-2; tentatively, D is TRBD1 or TRBD2 (6 bases each). Germline assignment: CDR1 SGHDN and CDR2 FVKESK. This CDR3 comprises 19 residues. Between the trimmed V and J ends, which lost 0 bases and 2 bases, there was a span of 19 bases. The CDR3 coding sequence is TGTGCCAGCAGCCAAGATAGAGGGGGGTCGGGGACCAACACCGGGGAGCTGTTTTTT. Protein: CASSQDRGGSGTNTGELFF.

V usage is TRBV29-1 and J usage is TRBJ2-1, with D tentatively TRBD2 (5 bases). The CDR3 runs to 14 residues. CDR1 is SQVTM and CDR2 is ANQGSEA in the germline V gene. Trimming took off 4 bases at V and 2 bases at J, with 12 bases between the two ends. CDR3 sequence: CSVGASLAYNEQFF. The CDR3 DNA reads TGCAGCGTTGGCGCTAGCTTGGCCTACAATGAGCAGTTCTTC.

V gene TRBV5-6 combines with J gene TRBJ2-7; D gene unclear. The CDR3 runs 13 residues. CDR1 is SGHDT, CDR2 YYEEEE, per germline. Trimming stripped 4 bases from V and 4 bases from J, with 12 bases between. The DNA for the CDR3 is TGTGCCAGCAGCCAAGGCGCCGGGTACGAGCAGTACTTC. Translated: CASSQGAGYEQYF.

The rearrangement uses TRBV5-1 and TRBJ2-7; the D call may be TRBD1 or TRBD2 (6 bases each). The germline gives CDR1 SGHRS, CDR2 YFSETQ. The CDR3 runs to 15 residues. Deletions cut 4 bases from V and 0 bases from J, with 14 bases between. CDR3 sequence: CASSAGRDNSYEQYF. The CDR3 nucleotides are TGCGCCAGCAGCGCCGGGCGGGACAACTCCTACGAGCAGTACTTC.

The CDR3 DNA sequence: TGTGCCAGCAGTGAAACCCTCCCCCGGGACATGTACCAAGAGACCCAGTACTTC. It translates to CASSETLPRDMYQETQYF. The chain has TRBV2 and TRBJ2-5; possibly TRBD1 for D (6 bases). Germline CDR1 reads SNHLY; CDR2 reads FYNNEI. The CDR3 is made up of 18 amino acids. The V gene lost 2 bases and the J gene lost 0 bases, with 19 bases spanning the gap.

This chain connects TRBV10-2 to TRBJ2-5; TRBD2 aligns across 7 bases. The CDR3 runs 14 residues. V lost 4 bases and J lost 5; bases outside the gene matches: 7. The germline V gene has CDR1 WSHSY and CDR2 SAAADI. In DNA, the CDR3 is TGCGCCAGCAGTGCGACGGGAGGAAAGGAGACCCAGTACTTC. This translates into CASSATGGKETQYF.

V and J are TRBV5-6 and TRBJ2-1; D unresolved. The CDR3 consists of 12 residues. Looked up from germline, CDR1 is SGHDT and CDR2 is YYEEEE. V was clipped by 2 bases and J by 4 bases, with 4 bases between them. The CDR3 nucleotides are TGTGCCAGCAGCTTCCGGTACAATGAGCAGTTCTTC. Translating gives CASSFRYNEQFF.